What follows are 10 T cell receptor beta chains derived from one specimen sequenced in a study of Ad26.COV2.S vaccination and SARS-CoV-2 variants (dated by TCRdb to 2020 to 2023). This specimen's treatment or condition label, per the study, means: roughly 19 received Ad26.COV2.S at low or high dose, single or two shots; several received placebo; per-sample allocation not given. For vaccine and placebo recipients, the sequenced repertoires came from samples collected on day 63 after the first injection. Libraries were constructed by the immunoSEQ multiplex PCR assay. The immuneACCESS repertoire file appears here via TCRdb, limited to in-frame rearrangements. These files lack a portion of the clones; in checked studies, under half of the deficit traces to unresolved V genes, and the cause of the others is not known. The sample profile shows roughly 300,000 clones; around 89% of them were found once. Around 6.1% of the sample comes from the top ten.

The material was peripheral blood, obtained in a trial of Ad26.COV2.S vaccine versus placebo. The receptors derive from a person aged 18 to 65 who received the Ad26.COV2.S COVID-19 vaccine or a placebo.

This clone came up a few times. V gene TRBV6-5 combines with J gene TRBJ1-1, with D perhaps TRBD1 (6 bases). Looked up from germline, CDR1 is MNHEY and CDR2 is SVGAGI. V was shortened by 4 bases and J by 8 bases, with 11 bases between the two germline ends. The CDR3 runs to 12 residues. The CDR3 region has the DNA TGTGCCAGCAGTTCCCCCGGGACAGAAGCTTTCTTT. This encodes CASSSPGTEAFF.

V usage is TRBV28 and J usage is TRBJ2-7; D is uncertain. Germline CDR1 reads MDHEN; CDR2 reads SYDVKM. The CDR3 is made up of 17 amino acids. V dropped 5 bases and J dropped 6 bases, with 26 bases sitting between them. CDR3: CASSLLTDAKLTSEQYF. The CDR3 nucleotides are TGTGCCAGCAGTCTTTTAACGGACGCTAAATTGACAAGCGAGCAGTACTTC. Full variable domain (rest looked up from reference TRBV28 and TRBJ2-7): DVKVTQSSRYLVKRTGEKVFLECVQDMDHENMFWYRQDPGLGLRLIYFSYDVKMKEKGDIPEGYSVSREKKERFSLILESASTNQTSMYLCASSLLTDAKLTSEQYFGPGTRLTVT.

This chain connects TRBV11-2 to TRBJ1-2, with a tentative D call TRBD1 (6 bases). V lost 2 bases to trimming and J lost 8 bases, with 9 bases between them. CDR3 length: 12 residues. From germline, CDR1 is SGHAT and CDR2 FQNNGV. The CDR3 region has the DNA TGTGCCAGCAGCTTACCAGGGGCGGGCTACACCTTC. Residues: CASSLPGAGYTF.

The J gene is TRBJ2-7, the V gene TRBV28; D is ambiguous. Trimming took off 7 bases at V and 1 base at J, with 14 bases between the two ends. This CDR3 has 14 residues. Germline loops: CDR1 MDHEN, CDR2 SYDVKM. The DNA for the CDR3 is TGTGCCAGCACGGACCAGAACCCTTCCTACGAGCAGTACTTC. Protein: CASTDQNPSYEQYF.

CDR3 sequence (DNA): TGTGCCAGCAGACAAAGGGGACAGGGGCTAGAAGCTTTCTTT. Its protein is CASRQRGQGLEAFF. The chain has TRBV5-6 and TRBJ1-1; 10 bases map to TRBD1. CDR3 length equals 14 residues. V dropped 5 bases and J dropped 8; count of bases not matched to a gene: 9. The V gene's germline CDR1 is SGHDT and CDR2 YYEEEE.

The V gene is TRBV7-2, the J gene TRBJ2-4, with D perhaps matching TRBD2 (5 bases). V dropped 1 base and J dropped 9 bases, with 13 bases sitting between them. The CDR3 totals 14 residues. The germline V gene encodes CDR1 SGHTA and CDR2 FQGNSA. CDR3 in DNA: TGTGCCAGCAGCTTAGTGAGAGGGTCGGGCATTCAGTACTTC. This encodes CASSLVRGSGIQYF. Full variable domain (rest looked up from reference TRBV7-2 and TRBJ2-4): GAGVSQSPSNKVTEKGKDVELRCDPISGHTALYWYRQSLGQGLEFLIYFQGNSAPDKSGLPSDRFSAERTGGSVSTLTIQRTQQEDSAVYLCASSLVRGSGIQYFGAGTRLSVL.

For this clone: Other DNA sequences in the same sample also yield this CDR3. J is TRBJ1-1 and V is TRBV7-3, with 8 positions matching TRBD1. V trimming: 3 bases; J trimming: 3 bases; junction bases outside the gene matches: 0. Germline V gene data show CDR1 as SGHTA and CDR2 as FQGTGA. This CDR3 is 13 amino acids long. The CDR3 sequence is CASSLTGDTEAFF. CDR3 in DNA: TGTGCCAGCAGCTTGACAGGGGACACTGAAGCTTTCTTT.

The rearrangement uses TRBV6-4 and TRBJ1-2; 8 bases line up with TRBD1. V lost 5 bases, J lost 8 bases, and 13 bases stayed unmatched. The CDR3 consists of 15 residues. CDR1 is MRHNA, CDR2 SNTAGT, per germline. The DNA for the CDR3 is TGTGCCAGCAGTCCGACAGGGGTCGATTGGCGCGGCTACACCTTC. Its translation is CASSPTGVDWRGYTF.

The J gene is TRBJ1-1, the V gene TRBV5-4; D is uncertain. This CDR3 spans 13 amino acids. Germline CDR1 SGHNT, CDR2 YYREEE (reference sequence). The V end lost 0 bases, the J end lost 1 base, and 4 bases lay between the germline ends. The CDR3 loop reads CASSLGENTEAFF. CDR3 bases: TGTGCCAGCAGCTTGGGAGAGAACACTGAAGCTTTCTTT.

CDR3 residues: CASGRDRGNTGELFF. Here the CDR3 DNA reads TGTGCCAGCGGGAGGGACAGGGGTAACACCGGGGAGCTGTTTTTT. The rearrangement links TRBV25-1 to TRBJ2-2, with 10 bases fitting TRBD1. The germline V gene encodes CDR1 MGHDK and CDR2 SYGVNS. J lost 2 bases, V lost 8 bases, and 5 bases had no gene match. This CDR3 spans 15 amino acids.